This T cell receptor (beta chain) emerged from a study of identifying expanded T cells in peripheral blood. During the collection period, no donor immune events like infections were recorded. Study findings and constraints: Technical replicates showed approximately 1.2 changed clones; two weeks around 15; four weeks 19. Variance in clone template counts between approximately two-week samples significantly increased with total template count across all healthy donors.

As for this clone: What it binds is not known.

The protocol was immunoSEQ multiplex PCR, while the TCRdb copy is restricted to in-frame clones and leaves out a portion. Among 50,000 to 60,000 clones listed, 82% were seen once. CDR3 length: 15 residues. The germline gives CDR1 MNHNY, CDR2 SVGAGI (reference sequence). V lost 5 bases to trimming and J lost 3 bases; unmatched junction nucleotides: 4. Sequencing used blood. This rearrangement joins TRBV6-6 to TRBJ2-3; 11 bases map to TRBD2. The receptor was isolated from a person aged 18 to 70 in good health. CDR3 residues: CASSLSGGATDTQYF. For the CDR3, the DNA is TGTGCCAGCAGTCTTAGCGGGGGGGCGACAGATACGCAGTATTTT.